This T cell receptor beta chain was sequenced during a study of T cell responses to AZD1222 COVID-19 vaccine. Findings and caveats of the study: Repertoires were obtained solely post-peak T cell response.

Comment on this clone: Its matching antigen is unknown.

TCRdb's table, derived via immunoSEQ multiplex PCR, lists solely in-frame clones and lacks some. The sample has about 180,000 clones, about 90% seen once; the top ten hold 11%. Sequenced here: peripheral blood, sampled 28 days after the second AZD1222 dose. The sequence was collected from an adult who received the AZD1222 COVID-19 vaccine.

CDR3 sequence reads: CASSRDRDSGNTIYF. The CDR3 DNA reads TGCGCCAGCAGCCGCGACAGGGACTCTGGAAACACCATATATTTT. The V and J genes are TRBV5-1 and TRBJ1-3; 7 bases fit TRBD1. The ends lost 4 bases at V and 0 bases at J; junction bases unmatched: 4. Looked up from germline, CDR1 is SGHRS and CDR2 is YFSETQ. The length of the CDR3 is 15 residues.